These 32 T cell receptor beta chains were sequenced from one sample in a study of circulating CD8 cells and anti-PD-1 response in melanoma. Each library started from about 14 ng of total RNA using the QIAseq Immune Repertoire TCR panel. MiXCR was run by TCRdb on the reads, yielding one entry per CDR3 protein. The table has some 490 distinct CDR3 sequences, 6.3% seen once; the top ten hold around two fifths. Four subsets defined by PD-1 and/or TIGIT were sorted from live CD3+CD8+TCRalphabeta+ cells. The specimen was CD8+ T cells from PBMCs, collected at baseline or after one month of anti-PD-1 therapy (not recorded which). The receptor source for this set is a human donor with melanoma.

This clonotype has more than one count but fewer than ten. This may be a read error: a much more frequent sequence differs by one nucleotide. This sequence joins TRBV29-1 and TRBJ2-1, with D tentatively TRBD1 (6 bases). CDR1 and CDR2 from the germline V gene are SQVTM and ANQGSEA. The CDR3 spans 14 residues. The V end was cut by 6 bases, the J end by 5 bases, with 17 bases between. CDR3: CSVPFRGSHNEQFF. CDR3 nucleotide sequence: TGCAGCGTCCCTTTTAGGGGGTCCCACAATGAGCAGTTCTTC.

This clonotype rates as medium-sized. CDR3: CASSSRQGVGEQYF. In nucleotides, the CDR3 is TGTGCCAGTAGTTCCAGACAGGGGGTGGGCGAGCAGTACTTC. The V call is TRBV19, the J call TRBJ2-7, with TRBD1 matching over 9 bases. From germline, CDR1 is LNHDA and CDR2 SQIVND (reference sequence). J gave up 6 bases and V 5 bases, and 8 bases lay outside the gene matches. This CDR3 has 14 residues.

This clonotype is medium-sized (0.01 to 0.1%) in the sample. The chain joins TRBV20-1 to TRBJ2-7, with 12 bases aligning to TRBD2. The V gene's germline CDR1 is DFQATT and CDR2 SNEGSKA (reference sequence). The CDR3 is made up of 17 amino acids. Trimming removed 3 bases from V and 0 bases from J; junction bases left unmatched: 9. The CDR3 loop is CSARGALTSGSSYEQYF. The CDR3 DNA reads TGCAGTGCTAGGGGGGCCCTGACTAGCGGGAGCTCCTACGAGCAGTACTTC.

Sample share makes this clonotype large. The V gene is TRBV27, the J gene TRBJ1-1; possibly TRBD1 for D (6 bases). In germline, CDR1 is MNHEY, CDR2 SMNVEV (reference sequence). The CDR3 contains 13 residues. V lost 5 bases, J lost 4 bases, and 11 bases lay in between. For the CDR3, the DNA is TGTGCCAGCAGTCCGGCGGGGGCCACTGAAGCTTTCTTT. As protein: CASSPAGATEAFF.

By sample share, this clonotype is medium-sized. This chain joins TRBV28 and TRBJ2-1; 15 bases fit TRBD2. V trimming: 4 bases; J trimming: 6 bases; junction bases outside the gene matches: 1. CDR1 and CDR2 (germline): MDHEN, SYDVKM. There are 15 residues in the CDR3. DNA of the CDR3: TGTGCCAGCAGTTGGACTAGCGGGAGGGTCAATGAGCAGTTCTTC. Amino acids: CASSWTSGRVNEQFF.

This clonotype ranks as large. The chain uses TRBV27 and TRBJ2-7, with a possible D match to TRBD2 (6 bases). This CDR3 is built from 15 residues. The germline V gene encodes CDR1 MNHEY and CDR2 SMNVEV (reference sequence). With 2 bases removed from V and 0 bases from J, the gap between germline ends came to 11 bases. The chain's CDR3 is CASSLVPGLSYEQYF. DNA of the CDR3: TGTGCCAGCAGTTTAGTCCCGGGACTCTCCTACGAGCAGTACTTC.

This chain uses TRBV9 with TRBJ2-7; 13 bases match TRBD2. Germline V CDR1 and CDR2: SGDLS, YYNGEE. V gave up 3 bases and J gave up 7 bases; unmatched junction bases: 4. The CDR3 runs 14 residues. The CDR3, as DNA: TGTGCCAGCAGCGACTGGGGACTAGCGGGGGAGCAGTACTTC. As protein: CASSDWGLAGEQYF. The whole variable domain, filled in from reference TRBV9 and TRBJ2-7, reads DSGVTQTPKHLITATGQRVTLRCSPRSGDLSVYWYQQSLDQGLQFLIQYYNGEERAKGNILERFSAQQFPDLHSELNLSSLELGDSALYFCASSDWGLAGEQYFGPGTRLTVT.

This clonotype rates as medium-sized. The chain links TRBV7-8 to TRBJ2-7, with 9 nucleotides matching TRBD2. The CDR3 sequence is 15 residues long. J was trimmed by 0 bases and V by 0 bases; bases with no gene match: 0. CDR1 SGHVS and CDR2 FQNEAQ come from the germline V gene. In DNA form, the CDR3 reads TGTGCCAGCAGCTTAGCTAGCGGGAGCTCCTACGAGCAGTACTTC. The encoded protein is CASSLASGSSYEQYF.

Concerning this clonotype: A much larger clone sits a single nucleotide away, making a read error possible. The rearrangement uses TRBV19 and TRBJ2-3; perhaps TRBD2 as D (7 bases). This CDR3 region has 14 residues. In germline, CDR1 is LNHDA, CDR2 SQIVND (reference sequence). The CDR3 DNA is TGTGCGTCCCGGGGGGCAGGGAACACAGATACGCAGTATTTT. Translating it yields CASRGAGNTDTQYF. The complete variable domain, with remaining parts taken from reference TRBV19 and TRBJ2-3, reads DGGITQSPKYLFRKEGQNVTLSCEQNLNHDAMYWYRQDPGQGLRLIYYSQIVNDFQKGDIAEGYSVSREKKESFPLTVTSAQKNPTAFYLCASRGAGNTDTQYFGPGTRLTVL.

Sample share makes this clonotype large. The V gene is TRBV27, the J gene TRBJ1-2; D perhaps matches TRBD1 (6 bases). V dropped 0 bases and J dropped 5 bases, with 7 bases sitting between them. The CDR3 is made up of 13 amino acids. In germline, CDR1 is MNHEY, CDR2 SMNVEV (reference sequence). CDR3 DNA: TGTGCCAGCAGTTTATCGGGGGCTTATGGCTACACCTTC. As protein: CASSLSGAYGYTF.

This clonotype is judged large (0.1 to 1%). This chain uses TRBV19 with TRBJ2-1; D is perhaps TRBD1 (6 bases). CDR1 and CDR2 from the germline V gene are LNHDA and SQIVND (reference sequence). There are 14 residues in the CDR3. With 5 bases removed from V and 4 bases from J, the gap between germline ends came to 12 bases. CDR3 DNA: TGTGCCAGTAGTCAGACAGGAGAATACAATGAGCAGTTCTTC. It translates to CASSQTGEYNEQFF.

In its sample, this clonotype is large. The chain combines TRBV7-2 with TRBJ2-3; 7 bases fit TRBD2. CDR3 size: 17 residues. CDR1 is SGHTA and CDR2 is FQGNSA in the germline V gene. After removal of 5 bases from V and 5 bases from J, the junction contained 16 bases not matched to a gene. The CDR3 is CASSPSLAALGKDTQYF. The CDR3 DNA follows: TGTGCCAGCAGCCCGTCTCTAGCGGCCCTGGGGAAAGATACGCAGTATTTT.

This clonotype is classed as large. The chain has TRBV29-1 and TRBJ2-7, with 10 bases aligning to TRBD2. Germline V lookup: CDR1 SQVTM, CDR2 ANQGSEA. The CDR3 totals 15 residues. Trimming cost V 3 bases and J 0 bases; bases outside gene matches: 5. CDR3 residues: CSVDLLAGVSYEQYF. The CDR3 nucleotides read TGCAGCGTTGATCTCCTAGCGGGAGTCTCCTACGAGCAGTACTTC.

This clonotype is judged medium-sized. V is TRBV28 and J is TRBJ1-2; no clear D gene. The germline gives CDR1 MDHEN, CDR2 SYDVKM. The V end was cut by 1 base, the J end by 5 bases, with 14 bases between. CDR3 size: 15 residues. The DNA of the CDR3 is TGTGCCAGCAGTTTATCAAGCTGGGGAACTTATGGCTACACCTTC. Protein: CASSLSSWGTYGYTF.

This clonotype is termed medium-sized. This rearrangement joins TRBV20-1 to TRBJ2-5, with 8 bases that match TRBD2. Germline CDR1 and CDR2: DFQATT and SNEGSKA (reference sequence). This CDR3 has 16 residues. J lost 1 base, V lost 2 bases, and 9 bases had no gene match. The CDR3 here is CSARRNSGSIQETQYF. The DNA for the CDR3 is TGCAGTGCTAGAAGGAACAGCGGGAGCATCCAAGAGACCCAGTACTTC.

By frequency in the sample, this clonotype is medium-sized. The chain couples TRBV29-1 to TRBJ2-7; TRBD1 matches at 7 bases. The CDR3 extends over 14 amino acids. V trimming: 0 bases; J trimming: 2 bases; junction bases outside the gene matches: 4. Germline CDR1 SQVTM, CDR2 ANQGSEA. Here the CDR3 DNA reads TGCAGCGTTGAAGATTGGGACAGACCCTACGAGCAGTACTTC. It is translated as CSVEDWDRPYEQYF.

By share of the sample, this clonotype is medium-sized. CDR3 sequence: CASREAGNTDTQYF. DNA for the CDR3: TGTGCGTCCCGGGAGGCAGGGAACACAGATACGCAGTATTTT. V and J are TRBV19 and TRBJ2-3; TRBD2 matches 7 bases. This CDR3 comprises 14 residues. The germline V gene has CDR1 LNHDA and CDR2 SQIVND (reference sequence). Based on the CDR3 plus reference TRBV19 and TRBJ2-3, the full variable domain is DGGITQSPKYLFRKEGQNVTLSCEQNLNHDAMYWYRQDPGQGLRLIYYSQIVNDFQKGDIAEGYSVSREKKESFPLTVTSAQKNPTAFYLCASREAGNTDTQYFGPGTRLTVL.

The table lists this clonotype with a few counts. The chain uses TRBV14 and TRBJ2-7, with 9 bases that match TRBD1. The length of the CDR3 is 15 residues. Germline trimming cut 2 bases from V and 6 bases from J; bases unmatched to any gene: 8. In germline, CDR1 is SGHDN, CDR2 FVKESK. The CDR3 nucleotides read TGTGCCAGCAGCCAACCCCGGGACAGGGTGGCCGAGCAGTACTTC. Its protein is CASSQPRDRVAEQYF.

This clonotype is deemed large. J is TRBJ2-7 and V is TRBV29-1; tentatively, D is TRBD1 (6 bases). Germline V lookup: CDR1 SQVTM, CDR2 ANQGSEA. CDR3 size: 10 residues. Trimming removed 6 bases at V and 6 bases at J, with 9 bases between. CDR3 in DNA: TGCAGCGTCGGACAGACCGAGCAGTACTTC. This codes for CSVGQTEQYF.

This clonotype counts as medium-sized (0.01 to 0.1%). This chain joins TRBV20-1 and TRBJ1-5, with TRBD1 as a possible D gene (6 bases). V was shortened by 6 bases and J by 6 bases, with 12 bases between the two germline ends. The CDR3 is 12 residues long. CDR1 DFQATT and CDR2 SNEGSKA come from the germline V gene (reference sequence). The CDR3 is CSALTGTQPQHF. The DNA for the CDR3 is TGCAGTGCGCTAACAGGGACTCAGCCCCAGCATTTT.

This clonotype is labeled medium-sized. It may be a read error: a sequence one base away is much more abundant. CDR3 residues: CASSKAGCSYNEQFF. The CDR3 nucleotides read TGTGCCAGCTCAAAAGCAGGATGCTCCTACAATGAGCAGTTCTTC. The rearrangement joins TRBV18 to TRBJ2-1; no firm D call. CDR3 length equals 15 residues. Germline loops: CDR1 KGHSH, CDR2 LQKENI. Trimming cost V 5 bases and J 0 bases, with 11 bases left between them.

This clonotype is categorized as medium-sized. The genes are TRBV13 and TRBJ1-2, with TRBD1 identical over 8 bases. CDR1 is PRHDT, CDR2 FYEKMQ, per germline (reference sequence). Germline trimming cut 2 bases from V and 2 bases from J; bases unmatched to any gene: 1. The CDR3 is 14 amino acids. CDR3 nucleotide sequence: TGTGCCAGCAGCTTACGACAGGGGAACTATGGCTACACCTTC. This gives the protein CASSLRQGNYGYTF. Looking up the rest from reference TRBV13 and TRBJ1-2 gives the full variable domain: AAGVIQSPRHLIKEKRETATLKCYPIPRHDTVYWYQQGPGQDPQFLISFYEKMQSDKGSIPDRFSAQQFSDYHSELNMSSLELGDSALYFCASSLRQGNYGYTFGSGTRLTVV.

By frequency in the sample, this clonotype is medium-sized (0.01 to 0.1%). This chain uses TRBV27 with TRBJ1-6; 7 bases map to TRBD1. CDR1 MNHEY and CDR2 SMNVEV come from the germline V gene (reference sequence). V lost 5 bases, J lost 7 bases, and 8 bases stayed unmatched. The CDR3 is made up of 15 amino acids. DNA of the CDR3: TGTGCCAGCAGTACAGAGGGGGCAGGGAATTCACCCCTCCACTTT. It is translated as CASSTEGAGNSPLHF.

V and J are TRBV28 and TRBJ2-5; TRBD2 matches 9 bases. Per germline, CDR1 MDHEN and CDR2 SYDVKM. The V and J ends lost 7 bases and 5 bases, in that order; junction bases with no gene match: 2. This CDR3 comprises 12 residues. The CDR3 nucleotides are TGTGCCAGCACCAGCGGGAGGGAGACCCAGTACTTC. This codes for CASTSGRETQYF.

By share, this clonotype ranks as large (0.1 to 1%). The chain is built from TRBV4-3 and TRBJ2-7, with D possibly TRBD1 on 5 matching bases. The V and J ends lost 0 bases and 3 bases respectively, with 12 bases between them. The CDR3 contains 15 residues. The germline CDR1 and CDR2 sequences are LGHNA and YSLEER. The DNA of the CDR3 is TGCGCCAGCAGCCAAGAGGTTCGGCAGGGCTACGAGCAGTACTTC. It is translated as CASSQEVRQGYEQYF.

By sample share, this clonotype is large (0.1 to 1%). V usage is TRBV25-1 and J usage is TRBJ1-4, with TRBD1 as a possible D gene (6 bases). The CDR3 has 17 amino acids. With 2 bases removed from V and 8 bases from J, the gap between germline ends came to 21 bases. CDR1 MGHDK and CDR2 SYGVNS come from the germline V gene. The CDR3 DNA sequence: TGTGCCAGCAGTGAACACAGGGATTTAAACGAGGGGGAAAAACTGTTTTTT. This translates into CASSEHRDLNEGEKLFF.

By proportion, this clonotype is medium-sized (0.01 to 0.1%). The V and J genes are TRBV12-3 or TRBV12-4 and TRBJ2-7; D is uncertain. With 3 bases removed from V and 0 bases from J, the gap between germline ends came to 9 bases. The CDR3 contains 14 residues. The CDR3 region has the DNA TGTGCCAGCAGTTTGGCAGGTATCTCCTACGAGCAGTACTTC. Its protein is CASSLAGISYEQYF.

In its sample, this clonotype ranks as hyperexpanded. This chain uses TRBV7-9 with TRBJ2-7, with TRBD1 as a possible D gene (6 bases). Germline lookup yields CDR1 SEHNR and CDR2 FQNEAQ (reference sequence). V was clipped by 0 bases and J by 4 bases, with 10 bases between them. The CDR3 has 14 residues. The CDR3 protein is CASSLALRGYEQYF. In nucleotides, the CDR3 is TGTGCCAGCAGCTTAGCGCTAAGGGGGTACGAGCAGTACTTC.

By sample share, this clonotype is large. CDR3 protein: CASSFGRDYGYTF. In nucleotides, the CDR3 is TGTGCCAGCAGTTTCGGTAGGGACTATGGCTACACCTTC. This chain joins TRBV27 and TRBJ1-2; unclear D gene. The CDR3 totals 13 residues. Trimming cost V 3 bases and J 3 bases, with 8 bases left between them. Germline values: CDR1 MNHEY, CDR2 SMNVEV (reference sequence).

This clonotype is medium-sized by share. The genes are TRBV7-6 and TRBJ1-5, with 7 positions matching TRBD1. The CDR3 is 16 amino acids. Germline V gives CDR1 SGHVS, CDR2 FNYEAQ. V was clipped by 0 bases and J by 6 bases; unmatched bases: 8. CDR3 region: CASSLAEGTEAQPQHF. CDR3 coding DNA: TGTGCCAGCAGCTTAGCAGAGGGGACAGAAGCTCAGCCCCAGCATTTT.

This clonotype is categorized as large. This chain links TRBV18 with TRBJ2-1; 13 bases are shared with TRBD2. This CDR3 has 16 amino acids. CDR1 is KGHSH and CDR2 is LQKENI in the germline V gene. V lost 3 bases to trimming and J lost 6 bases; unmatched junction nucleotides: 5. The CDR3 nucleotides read TGTGCCAGCTCACCGGAACTAGCGGGAGGGGTCAATGAGCAGTTCTTC. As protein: CASSPELAGGVNEQFF.

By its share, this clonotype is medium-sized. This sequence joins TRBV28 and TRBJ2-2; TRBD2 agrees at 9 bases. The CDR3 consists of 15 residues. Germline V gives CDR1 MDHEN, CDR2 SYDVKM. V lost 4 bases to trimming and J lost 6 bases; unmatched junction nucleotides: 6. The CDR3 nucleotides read TGTGCCAGCAGTTGGCGAGGACTAGCGTCCGGGGAGCTGTTTTTT. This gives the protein CASSWRGLASGELFF.